This TCR beta chain was recovered during a study of T cells in Graves' hyperthyroidism and ophthalmopathy. This clonotype was detected many times. RNA transcripts were the template for amplifying TCR beta CDR3 regions. The HTBI set primed first-round TCR CDR3 RT-PCR. TCRdb re-called the multiplex PCR reads with MiXCR, one entry per CDR3 protein. The sample comprises fewer than 650,000 distinct CDR3 sequences, 46% of which are singletons, and about two fifths rests with the top ten. Germline V CDR1 and CDR2: MNHEY, SVGAGI. This CDR3 is built from 15 residues. V lost 2 bases and J lost 4; bases outside the gene matches: 3.

This chain connects TRBV6-5 to TRBJ2-7; 12 bases line up with TRBD2. The TCR originated in an adult woman with Graves' disease, either hyperthyroidism or ophthalmopathy (not recorded which). Input material: peripheral blood or thyroid tissue (not recorded which). The CDR3: CASSYAGTSGYEQYF. The DNA of the CDR3 is TGTGCCAGCAGTTACGCAGGGACTAGCGGGTACGAGCAGTACTTC.